A selection of T cell receptor beta chains follows, all from one sample in a study of blood T cell repertoires in COVID-19. The data were produced by immunoSEQ multiplex PCR, yet TCRdb's version contains in-frame clones alone and is incomplete. Found here are some 110,000 clones, about nine tenths of them singletons; the top ten hold more than 4%. What was sequenced was peripheral blood. The origin of the receptors is a man aged 35 to 55 with acute or convalescent COVID-19. CDR3s include the opening cysteine and the closing phenylalanine or tryptophan. D genes are given only for firm matches. Clone size is shown for a subset of rows, as once, few, many or a class of expanded clone.

j_gene	len	v_gene	d_gene	abundance	CDR3nt	CDR3aa
TRBJ2-1	16	TRBV4-2	TRBD1	NA	TGTGCCAGCAGCCCCAGAGGGCAGGGGGATGGCAATGAGCAGTTCTTC	CASSPRGQGDGNEQFF
TRBJ2-7	13	TRBV10-3	TRBD2	NA	TGTGCCATCAGTGCCTCGGATCCAGCGGGATCATATTTC	CAISASDPAGSYF
TRBJ2-7	14	TRBV5-1	NA	NA	TGCGCCAGCAGCTTGGCCGGACAACGCTACGAGCAGTACTTC	CASSLAGQRYEQYF
TRBJ1-3	12	TRBV23-1	NA	NA	TGCGCCAGACACAGGGATGGAAACACCATATATTTT	CARHRDGNTIYF
TRBJ2-3	14	TRBV19	NA	NA	TGTGCCAGTAGTCTCGGGGGACCCGGGGTTTGGCAGTATTTT	CASSLGGPGVWQYF
TRBJ1-3	12	TRBV29-1	NA	NA	TGCAGCGTTAGGGACACAGGAAACACCATATATTTT	CSVRDTGNTIYF
TRBJ1-2	15	TRBV5-1	TRBD1	NA	TGCGCCAGCAGCTTCTTGCTTGACAGGGGGAGCGGCTACACCTTC	CASSFLLDRGSGYTF
TRBJ1-1	14	TRBV5-6	TRBD1	NA	TGTGCCAGCAGGCAAGGGGGCATTTGGACTGAAGCTTTCTTT	CASRQGGIWTEAFF
TRBJ1-2	12	TRBV3-1/TRBV3-2	NA	NA	TGTGCCAGCAGCCGGCCCCAGGATGGCTACACCTTC	CASSRPQDGYTF
TRBJ2-1	16	TRBV7-3	NA	NA	TGTGCCAGCAGCTTAATGGGGGGGGCCTCCTACAATGAGCAGTTCTTC	CASSLMGGASYNEQFF
TRBJ1-1	13	TRBV5-4	TRBD1	NA	TGTGCCAGCATCGACAGGGTGAACACTGAAGCTTTCTTT	CASIDRVNTEAFF
TRBJ2-3	15	TRBV6-4	TRBD2	NA	TGTGCCAGCAGTGACGGGACTAGCGGGACAGATACGCAGTATTTT	CASSDGTSGTDTQYF
TRBJ2-7	15	TRBV3-1/TRBV3-2	TRBD2	NA	TGTGCCAGCAGCCAAGGTGGACTAGCGGGAACCGAGCAGTACTTC	CASSQGGLAGTEQYF
TRBJ1-3	14	TRBV7-8	NA	NA	TGTGCCAGCAGCTCCGGACAGTCTAGACACACCATATATTTT	CASSSGQSRHTIYF
TRBJ2-7	15	TRBV19	TRBD1	NA	TGTGCCAGTAGTATTGGGCAGGGGGTTTCCTACGAGCAGTACTTC	CASSIGQGVSYEQYF
TRBJ2-2	15	TRBV6-5	TRBD1	NA	TGTGCCAGCACCAGGGGGACAGGGGGCACCGGGGAGCTGTTTTTT	CASTRGTGGTGELFF
TRBJ2-1	15	TRBV24-1	TRBD1	NA	TGTGCCACCAGTGAAAACAGGGGATTCAACAATGAGCAGTTCTTC	CATSENRGFNNEQFF
TRBJ2-2	20	TRBV3-1/TRBV3-2	TRBD2	once	TGTGCCAGCAGACATCCGGGACTAGCGGGAGGAGCATTGAACACCGGGGAGCTGTTTTTT	CASRHPGLAGGALNTGELFF
TRBJ2-3	16	TRBV19	NA	NA	TGTGCCAGTAGTATAGTGGCCGGGAACTTCAGGGATACGCAGTATTTT	CASSIVAGNFRDTQYF
TRBJ1-5	14	TRBV12-5	NA	NA	TGTGCTAGTGGTCAAACAGGGTACAATCAGCCCCAGCATTTT	CASGQTGYNQPQHF
TRBJ2-7	14	TRBV15	NA	NA	TGTGCCACCAGCAGAGAGGGGCTTCCTCACGAGCAGTACTTC	CATSREGLPHEQYF
TRBJ1-1	13	TRBV5-5	NA	NA	TGTGCCAGCAGCTTGTATCTGAACACTGAAGCTTTCTTT	CASSLYLNTEAFF
TRBJ1-5	18	TRBV20-1	TRBD1	NA	TGCAGTGCTAGTGATACGGGACAGAACTTCTATAGCAATCAGCCCCAGCATTTT	CSASDTGQNFYSNQPQHF
TRBJ2-7	13	TRBV27	TRBD1	NA	TGTGCCAGCAGAGGGACAGGGTCGTACGAGCAGTACTTC	CASRGTGSYEQYF
TRBJ1-6	16	TRBV7-2	NA	NA	TGTGCCAGCAGCACGGGTGGGGGGGGGCTGAGTTCACCCCTCCACTTT	CASSTGGGGLSSPLHF
TRBJ2-3	16	TRBV7-9	NA	NA	TGTGCCAGCAGCCAGAGGGGGGGTTCCGGCACAGATACGCAGTATTTT	CASSQRGGSGTDTQYF
TRBJ2-3	15	TRBV6-5	NA	NA	TGTGCCAGCAGTTACAGTCCCGGGGGTGGAGATACGCAGTATTTT	CASSYSPGGGDTQYF
TRBJ2-7	14	TRBV9	TRBD1	NA	TGTGCCAGCAGCCCCCGGGACAGGGGCCACGAGCAGTACTTC	CASSPRDRGHEQYF
TRBJ2-1	16	TRBV15	TRBD2	NA	TGTGCCACCAGCAGGGTCCCTAGCGGGAGTTTCCATGAGCAGTTCTTC	CATSRVPSGSFHEQFF
TRBJ1-1	13	TRBV11-1	NA	NA	TGTGCCAGCAGCCCGACAGTGAACACTGAAGCTTTCTTT	CASSPTVNTEAFF